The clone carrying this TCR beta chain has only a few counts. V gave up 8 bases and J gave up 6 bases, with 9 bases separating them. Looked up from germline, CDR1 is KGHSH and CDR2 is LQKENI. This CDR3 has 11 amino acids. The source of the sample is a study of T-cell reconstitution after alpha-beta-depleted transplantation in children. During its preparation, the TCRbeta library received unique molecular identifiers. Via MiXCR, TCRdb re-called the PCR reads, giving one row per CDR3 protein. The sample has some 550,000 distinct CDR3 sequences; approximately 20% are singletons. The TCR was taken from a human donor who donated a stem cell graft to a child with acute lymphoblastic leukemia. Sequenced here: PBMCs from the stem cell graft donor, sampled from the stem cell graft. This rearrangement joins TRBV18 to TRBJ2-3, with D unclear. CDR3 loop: CASLKVDTQYF. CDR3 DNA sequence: TGTGCCAGCCTGAAAGTGGATACGCAGTATTTT. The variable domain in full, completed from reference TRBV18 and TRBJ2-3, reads NAGVMQNPRHLVRRRGQEARLRCSPMKGHSHVYWYRQLPEEGLKFMVYLQKENIIDESGMPKERFSAEFPKEGPSILRIQQVVRGDSAAYFCASLKVDTQYFGPGTRLTVL.